Below are 2 T cell receptor beta chains sequenced from a single sample in a study of T cells in Graves' hyperthyroidism and ophthalmopathy. RNA transcripts yielded amplified TCR beta CDR3 regions. Using the HTBI primer set, a first-round RT-PCR was run on the TCR CDR3. MiXCR was run by TCRdb on the multiplex PCR reads, yielding one entry per CDR3 protein. Here the sample spans 300,000 to 350,000 distinct CDR3 sequences, around a sixth being singletons. The sequenced sample consisted of blood. These receptor sequences come from a woman between 50 and 59 years old with Graves' hyperthyroidism.

The V call is TRBV11-2, the J call TRBJ1-2, with TRBD1 matching 9 bases. CDR3 size: 15 residues. Germline V gene data show CDR1 as SGHAT and CDR2 as FQNNGV. With V trimmed by 1 base and J by 7 bases, 7 bases remained unmatched. CDR3 coding DNA: TGTGCCAGCAGCTTAGCTGCGACAGGGGGTTTTGGCTACACCTTC. It encodes CASSLAATGGFGYTF.

In this sample, this clonotype turned up many times. The chain has TRBV7-8 and TRBJ1-6; D not resolved. The CDR3 covers 19 residues. Germline CDR1 is SGHVS and CDR2 is FQNEAQ. V dropped 2 bases and J dropped 0 bases, with 17 bases sitting between them. The DNA for the CDR3 is TGTGCCAGCAGCTTAACCCCGCGGACGGTGAACTCCTATAATTCACCCCTCCACTTT. Translated, it gives CASSLTPRTVNSYNSPLHF.